The clone carrying this T cell receptor beta chain was detected a few times. Its antigen remains unknown. The record originates from a study of cytomegalovirus exposure and HLA in healthy donors. This CDR3 has 15 residues. In germline, CDR1 is SGDLS, CDR2 YYNGEE. V lost 3 bases, J lost 6 bases, and 15 bases lay in between. Overall study results and limits: The productive fraction for most TCR beta V segments was about 87% or about 30% in an earlier analysis. Researchers had no immune exposure information except CMV serostatus available.

The study ran its PCR with 60 Vbeta and 13 Jbeta primers. TCRdb's table, derived via immunoSEQ multiplex PCR, lists solely in-frame clones and lacks some. The data contain around 120,000 clones, around 70% of them singletons. The clonotype originates from a woman aged 40-49 years in good health and CMV-seronegative. Sequences were obtained from PBMCs. This rearrangement joins TRBV9 to TRBJ1-4; D might be TRBD1 (5 bases). The CDR3 is CASSAAGGLDEKLFF. The DNA for the CDR3 is TGTGCCAGCAGCGCCGCGGGGGGGTTAGATGAAAAACTGTTTTTT.